The 21 T cell receptor beta chains below were found in one sample sequenced in a study of T cell changes during pregnancy in multiple sclerosis. Profiling relied on immunoSEQ multiplex PCR, and the TCRdb table lists in-frame clones only, not all of them. Among approximately 47,000 clones listed, over 85% were seen once. The source material was peripheral blood, sampled in the first trimester of pregnancy. The receptors shown here come from a female donor with multiple sclerosis, enrolled in a pregnancy study.

The rearrangement links TRBV5-1 to TRBJ2-2; a weak D match, TRBD2 (7 bases). This CDR3 has 16 amino acids. From germline, CDR1 is SGHRS and CDR2 YFSETQ. Trimming removed 7 bases from V and 2 bases from J, with 18 bases in between. This CDR3 is CASGPFTGGNTGELFF. CDR3 DNA: TGCGCCAGCGGCCCCTTTACGGGGGGCAACACCGGGGAGCTGTTTTTT.

This chain connects TRBV7-6 to TRBJ2-3; 9 nucleotides match TRBD2. This CDR3 region has 16 residues. From germline, CDR1 is SGHVS and CDR2 FNYEAQ. J lost 1 base, V lost 3 bases, and 5 bases had no gene match. CDR3: CASSFGLALGTDTQYF. In nucleotides, the CDR3 is TGTGCCAGCAGCTTCGGACTAGCGTTGGGCACAGATACGCAGTATTTT.

As DNA, the CDR3 is TGCGCCAGCAGCTTGGGGCACCACGAAGCTTTCTTT. Amino acid sequence: CASSLGHHEAFF. The chain joins TRBV5-1 to TRBJ1-1; D unclear. V lost 0 bases and J 8 bases, leaving 8 bases between the germline ends. From germline, CDR1 is SGHRS and CDR2 YFSETQ. The CDR3 length is 12 residues.

The CDR3 DNA follows: TGTGCCAGCAGCTATCGACCCGGGTCGTGGGAGACCCAGTACTTC. Residues: CASSYRPGSWETQYF. The chain combines TRBV7-2 with TRBJ2-5; no clear D. There are 15 residues in the CDR3. Germline V gene lookup returns CDR1 SGHTA and CDR2 FQGNSA. Trimming took off 4 bases at V and 5 bases at J, with 17 bases between the two ends. Complete variable domain (other parts from reference TRBV7-2 and TRBJ2-5): GAGVSQSPSNKVTEKGKDVELRCDPISGHTALYWYRQSLGQGLEFLIYFQGNSAPDKSGLPSDRFSAERTGGSVSTLTIQRTQQEDSAVYLCASSYRPGSWETQYFGPGTRLLVL.

The J gene is TRBJ1-6, the V gene TRBV28; TRBD1 matches 10 bases. The V gene's germline CDR1 is MDHEN and CDR2 SYDVKM. This CDR3 region has 14 residues. J lost 7 bases, V lost 5 bases, and 2 bases had no gene match. The CDR3 bases are TGTGCCAGCAGTCCGGGACAGGGGAATTCACCCCTCCACTTT. Protein product: CASSPGQGNSPLHF.

The rearrangement joins TRBV11-1 to TRBJ2-1; 11 positions match TRBD1. In germline, CDR1 is SGHAT, CDR2 FQDESV (reference sequence). The CDR3 consists of 15 residues. The V segment lost 4 bases and the J segment 4 bases; nucleotides outside the gene matches: 3. This CDR3 is CASSSRDRGYNEQFF. Here the CDR3 DNA reads TGTGCCAGCAGCTCCCGGGACAGGGGGTACAATGAGCAGTTCTTC.

The chain uses TRBV29-1 and TRBJ2-2, with D perhaps TRBD1 (6 bases). V shed 6 bases and J shed 4 bases, with 12 bases lying between them. Germline CDR1 reads SQVTM; CDR2 reads ANQGSEA. This CDR3 spans 13 amino acids. The CDR3: CSVLPRGTGELFF. DNA of the CDR3: TGCAGCGTGCTCCCCAGGGGCACCGGGGAGCTGTTTTTT.

This clone was detected only once. The rearrangement links TRBV5-1 to TRBJ2-5, with D tentatively TRBD1 (6 bases). This CDR3 spans 14 amino acids. Germline V gives CDR1 SGHRS, CDR2 YFSETQ. V was shortened by 0 bases and J by 3 bases, with 9 bases between the two germline ends. This chain's CDR3 is CASSLAGAKETQYF. The DNA for the CDR3 is TGCGCCAGCAGCTTGGCAGGGGCTAAAGAGACCCAGTACTTC.

This clone was picked up one time. The chain uses TRBV11-2 and TRBJ1-2, with TRBD1 identical over 7 bases. Germline CDR1 is SGHAT and CDR2 is FQNNGV. V was clipped by 4 bases and J by 8 bases; unmatched bases: 13. The CDR3 runs to 15 residues. CDR3 DNA sequence: TGTGCCAGCAGCTCCCTGACAGGGAGGTCCGGAGGCTACACCTTC. Encoded protein: CASSSLTGRSGGYTF.

The V and J genes are TRBV18 and TRBJ2-1, with D perhaps matching TRBD1 (6 bases). CDR1 and CDR2 (germline): KGHSH, LQKENI. Trimming left V 3 bases short and J 9 bases short, with 18 bases between. The CDR3 has 15 residues. Here the CDR3 DNA reads TGTGCCAGCTCACCCTTCCCAGGGGCATACGGTGAGCAGTTCTTC. Protein sequence: CASSPFPGAYGEQFF.

CDR3 loop: CASSWANTEAFF. DNA of the CDR3: TGCGCCAGCAGTTGGGCGAACACTGAAGCTTTCTTT. The rearrangement links TRBV10-2 to TRBJ1-1; D remains ambiguous. The ends were cut back, 5 bases at V and 1 base at J, with 5 bases in the middle. The CDR3 is 12 residues long. Germline V lookup: CDR1 WSHSY, CDR2 SAAADI.

This chain joins TRBV10-3 and TRBJ2-2; D is uncertain. Trimming removed 4 bases at V and 1 base at J, with 7 bases between. The CDR3 is made up of 14 amino acids. Germline loops: CDR1 ENHRY, CDR2 SYGVKD. The CDR3 loop reads CAISAGWNTGELFF. CDR3 DNA: TGTGCCATCAGTGCCGGGTGGAACACCGGGGAGCTGTTTTTT.

CDR3 loop: CAAGVGTGGWETQYF. The CDR3 DNA is TGTGCCGCAGGAGTTGGGACAGGGGGCTGGGAGACCCAGTACTTC. The chain recombines TRBV19 with TRBJ2-5; the match to TRBD1 covers 12 bases. Germline CDR1 and CDR2: LNHDA and SQIVND (reference sequence). Trimming cost V 11 bases and J 5 bases; bases outside gene matches: 12. CDR3 length equals 15 residues.

V usage is TRBV5-1 and J usage is TRBJ1-5, with D possibly being TRBD1 (5 bases). This CDR3 is 18 amino acids long. Germline values: CDR1 SGHRS, CDR2 YFSETQ. The V end lost 2 bases, the J end lost 3 bases, and 21 bases lay between the germline ends. The CDR3 DNA sequence: TGCGCCAGCAGCTTCTACCCCGCCACTGACAGTTCCAATCAGCCCCAGCATTTT. Translating gives CASSFYPATDSSNQPQHF.

The genes are TRBV4-3 and TRBJ1-4; TRBD1 is a possible D gene (6 bases). Germline V gene lookup returns CDR1 LGHNA and CDR2 YSLEER. The CDR3 extends over 15 amino acids. With 0 bases removed from V and 7 bases from J, the gap between germline ends came to 12 bases. The CDR3 region is CASSQDWGQGEKLFF. The CDR3, as DNA: TGCGCCAGCAGCCAAGATTGGGGGCAGGGTGAAAAACTGTTTTTT.

The chain combines TRBV7-3 with TRBJ2-1; 7 bases match TRBD2. The length of the CDR3 is 14 residues. Trimming at V came to 1 base and at J to 9 bases, leaving 6 bases not matched to a gene. CDR1 is SGHTA and CDR2 is FQGTGA in the germline V gene. As DNA, the CDR3 is TGTGCCAGCAGCTTAAGGGGGGGTGTTAGTGAGCAGTTCTTC. Translated: CASSLRGGVSEQFF.

This clone has just one count. The rearrangement joins TRBV6-5 to TRBJ1-2; the D gene is possibly TRBD1 (5 bases). Germline lookup yields CDR1 MNHEY and CDR2 SVGAGI. V lost 2 bases to trimming and J lost 5 bases, with 9 bases between them. The CDR3 is made up of 13 amino acids. CDR3 residues: CASSYGRAYGYTF. The DNA for the CDR3 is TGTGCCAGCAGTTACGGCAGGGCATATGGCTACACCTTC.

The chain's CDR3 is CASSSYRGGGNTIYF. The CDR3, as DNA: TGTGCCAGCAGCTCGTACAGGGGTGGAGGAAACACCATATATTTT. The chain combines TRBV11-2 with TRBJ1-3, with 7 bases that match TRBD1. J was trimmed by 4 bases and V by 4 bases; bases with no gene match: 7. The CDR3 length is 15 residues. Germline lookup yields CDR1 SGHAT and CDR2 FQNNGV.

CDR3 sequence reads: CASSLAPGLAGGETSYNEQFF. Written as DNA, the CDR3 is TGCGCCAGCAGCTTGGCCCCGGGACTAGCGGGGGGGGAAACTTCCTACAATGAGCAGTTCTTC. The chain joins TRBV5-1 to TRBJ2-1, with 16 bases fitting TRBD2. This CDR3 spans 21 amino acids. Germline V lookup: CDR1 SGHRS, CDR2 YFSETQ. The trim removed 0 bases at V and 1 base at J, leaving 10 bases unmatched.

In the case of this clone: Other DNA variants within this sample encode the same CDR3. This sequence joins TRBV10-2 and TRBJ1-2, with D possibly matching TRBD1 (6 bases). The V and J ends lost 8 bases and 2 bases respectively, with 6 bases between them. Germline V gene lookup returns CDR1 WSHSY and CDR2 SAAADI. The CDR3 runs to 11 residues. The CDR3 nucleotides read TGCGCCAGCGGACAGAACTATGGCTACACCTTC. Translation gives CASGQNYGYTF.

This chain connects TRBV28 to TRBJ1-6; 9 nucleotides align to TRBD1. Germline V gene data show CDR1 as MDHEN and CDR2 as SYDVKM. CDR3 size: 16 residues. V lost 5 bases, J lost 7 bases, and 9 bases stayed unmatched. The CDR3 loop reads CASSPPRTGENSPLHF. In DNA, the CDR3 is TGTGCCAGCAGTCCTCCCCGGACAGGGGAGAATTCACCCCTCCACTTT.